The rows below give T cell receptor beta chains drawn from one sample of a study of post-analysis software for immune sequencing data. TCRdb used MiXCR to reprocess the PCR reads, holding one entry per CDR3 protein. This sample yields approximately 350,000 distinct CDR3 sequences, of which about a third are seen a single time; roughly 13% belongs to the top ten. Sequencing was performed on blood. Receptors were obtained from a girl between 5 and 17 years old with multiple sclerosis. CDR3s include the opening cysteine and the closing phenylalanine or tryptophan. The order of the fields is clone size, D gene, V gene, J gene, CDR3 length, CDR3 DNA, CDR3 protein. The D gene is left open where the match is weak. Size is omitted from some rows. Given values are once, few, many or a class for expanded clones.

clone_size: NA
d_call: NA
v_call: TRBV7-2
j_call: TRBJ2-7
cdr3_length: 14
cdr3_nt: TGTGCCAGCAACTTAGAGGGCCTAACCTACGAGCAGTACTTC
cdr3_aa: CASNLEGLTYEQYF

clone_size: few
d_call: NA
v_call: TRBV3-1
j_call: TRBJ2-1
cdr3_length: 13
cdr3_nt: TGTGCCAGCACTACAAGGAGGCAGGGTGAGCAGTTCTTC
cdr3_aa: CASTTRRQGEQFF

clone_size: NA
d_call: NA
v_call: TRBV4-1
j_call: TRBJ2-5
cdr3_length: 15
cdr3_nt: TGCGCCAGCAGCCAATCGGGGGTTTCCCAAGAGACCCAGTACTTC
cdr3_aa: CASSQSGVSQETQYF

clone_size: NA
d_call: TRBD1
v_call: TRBV27
j_call: TRBJ1-1
cdr3_length: 14
cdr3_nt: TGTGCCAGCAGCCCCCGGACAGGGGGGGCTGAAGCTTTCTTT
cdr3_aa: CASSPRTGGAEAFF

clone_size: few
d_call: NA
v_call: TRBV28
j_call: TRBJ1-1
cdr3_length: 11
cdr3_nt: TGTGCCAGCCGGAGGGGGACTGAAGCTTTCTTT
cdr3_aa: CASRRGTEAFF

clone_size: few
d_call: NA
v_call: TRBV6-1
j_call: TRBJ1-6
cdr3_length: 14
cdr3_nt: TGTGCCAGCAGTGATGAGTCAGCTGGATTACCCCTCCACTTT
cdr3_aa: CASSDESAGLPLHF

clone_size: few
d_call: TRBD1
v_call: TRBV27
j_call: TRBJ2-1
cdr3_length: 13
cdr3_nt: TGTGCCAGCAACAAACAGGGGAATAATGAGCAGTTCTTC
cdr3_aa: CASNKQGNNEQFF

clone_size: few
d_call: TRBD1
v_call: TRBV5-1
j_call: TRBJ2-1
cdr3_length: 15
cdr3_nt: TGCGCCAGCAGCTTTTTCGGGACAGAAACCAATGAGCAGTTCTTC
cdr3_aa: CASSFFGTETNEQFF

clone_size: few
d_call: TRBD2
v_call: TRBV20-1
j_call: TRBJ2-1
cdr3_length: 19
cdr3_nt: TGCAGTGCTAGAGATTGGGGACTAGCGGGTCCTAGCTCCTACAATGAGCAGTTCTTC
cdr3_aa: CSARDWGLAGPSSYNEQFF

clone_size: NA
d_call: TRBD2
v_call: TRBV12-3/TRBV12-4
j_call: TRBJ2-7
cdr3_length: 15
cdr3_nt: TGTGCCAGCAGTCCTAAGCGGGGGCCCTACAATGAGCAGTACTTC
cdr3_aa: CASSPKRGPYNEQYF

clone_size: NA
d_call: NA
v_call: TRBV7-9
j_call: TRBJ1-1
cdr3_length: 16
cdr3_nt: TGTGCCAGCAGCTTCGACCCAGGGGTAATAACCGCTGAAGCTTTCTTT
cdr3_aa: CASSFDPGVITAEAFF

clone_size: NA
d_call: TRBD1
v_call: TRBV7-2
j_call: TRBJ2-3
cdr3_length: 16
cdr3_nt: TGTGCCAGCAGCTCACGGACAGGATCTAGCACAGATACGCAGTATTTT
cdr3_aa: CASSSRTGSSTDTQYF

clone_size: NA
d_call: TRBD1
v_call: TRBV7-9
j_call: TRBJ2-5
cdr3_length: 16
cdr3_nt: TGTGCCAGCAGCTGGGGGGACAGGGGGAACCAAGAGACCCAGTACTTC
cdr3_aa: CASSWGDRGNQETQYF

clone_size: few
d_call: NA
v_call: TRBV20-1
j_call: TRBJ2-5
cdr3_length: 16
cdr3_nt: TGCAGTGCTAGAGAAGGAGGCAGGGGAGAGCGAGAGACCCAGTACTTC
cdr3_aa: CSAREGGRGERETQYF

clone_size: few
d_call: TRBD2
v_call: TRBV5-1
j_call: TRBJ2-2
cdr3_length: 16
cdr3_nt: TGCGCCAGCAGCTTGATTCTAGCGGGGAACACCGGGGAGCTGTTTTTT
cdr3_aa: CASSLILAGNTGELFF

clone_size: NA
d_call: NA
v_call: TRBV12-3/TRBV12-4
j_call: TRBJ2-1
cdr3_length: 13
cdr3_nt: TGTGCCAGCAGACGTGGACACCTCAATGAGCAGTTCTTC
cdr3_aa: CASRRGHLNEQFF

clone_size: NA
d_call: NA
v_call: TRBV7-7
j_call: TRBJ2-1
cdr3_length: 14
cdr3_nt: TGTGCTAGCAGCCCTTGGGACAAATACAATGAGCAGTTCTTC
cdr3_aa: CASSPWDKYNEQFF

clone_size: few
d_call: NA
v_call: TRBV7-9
j_call: TRBJ1-1
cdr3_length: 13
cdr3_nt: TGTGCCAGCAGCCCCGGGCGTACGGATGAAGCTTTCTTT
cdr3_aa: CASSPGRTDEAFF

clone_size: NA
d_call: NA
v_call: TRBV10-2
j_call: TRBJ1-5
cdr3_length: 13
cdr3_nt: TGCACCAGCACTAGTCAGGACAATCAGCCCCAGCATTTT
cdr3_aa: CTSTSQDNQPQHF

clone_size: NA
d_call: NA
v_call: TRBV28
j_call: TRBJ2-6
cdr3_length: 15
cdr3_nt: TGTGCCAGCAGTTTAGAGAGGGATGGGGCCAACGTCCTGACTTTC
cdr3_aa: CASSLERDGANVLTF

clone_size: few
d_call: NA
v_call: TRBV2
j_call: TRBJ2-3
cdr3_length: 14
cdr3_nt: TGTGCCAGCAGTGAGATACGCCCCACAGATACGCAGTATTTT
cdr3_aa: CASSEIRPTDTQYF

clone_size: NA
d_call: NA
v_call: TRBV7-2
j_call: TRBJ2-2
cdr3_length: 13
cdr3_nt: TGTGCCAGCAGCTTTGAGAACACCGGGGAGCTGTTTTTT
cdr3_aa: CASSFENTGELFF

clone_size: NA
d_call: NA
v_call: TRBV13
j_call: TRBJ1-2
cdr3_length: 13
cdr3_nt: TGTGCCAGCAGCTTAGGACGGCAGTATGGCTACACCTTC
cdr3_aa: CASSLGRQYGYTF

clone_size: NA
d_call: NA
v_call: TRBV10-3
j_call: TRBJ2-7
cdr3_length: 12
cdr3_nt: TGTGCCATCAGTGAAACTATCTACGAGCAGTACTTC
cdr3_aa: CAISETIYEQYF

clone_size: NA
d_call: TRBD2
v_call: TRBV6-1
j_call: TRBJ2-1
cdr3_length: 16
cdr3_nt: TGTGTCAGTCGCCCTCCCGGGCTAGCGGGGCCAGCGGAGCAGTTCTTC
cdr3_aa: CVSRPPGLAGPAEQFF

clone_size: NA
d_call: NA
v_call: TRBV7-9
j_call: TRBJ1-1
cdr3_length: 13
cdr3_nt: TGTGCCAGCACCCCTAACCCCGACACTGAAGCTTTCTTT
cdr3_aa: CASTPNPDTEAFF

clone_size: few
d_call: TRBD1
v_call: TRBV4-1
j_call: TRBJ2-1
cdr3_length: 16
cdr3_nt: TGCGCCAGCAGCCCCGGGACAGGGGGCCCTTACAATGAGCAGTTCTTC
cdr3_aa: CASSPGTGGPYNEQFF

clone_size: NA
d_call: NA
v_call: TRBV12-3/TRBV12-4
j_call: TRBJ1-5
cdr3_length: 17
cdr3_nt: TGTGCCAGCAGCCTTGCCCAGGACAGCCTTAGCAATCAGCCCCAGCATTTT
cdr3_aa: CASSLAQDSLSNQPQHF

clone_size: NA
d_call: TRBD1
v_call: TRBV7-2
j_call: TRBJ2-7
cdr3_length: 14
cdr3_nt: TGTGCCAGCAGCCAGGGACAGGCCCGACTGGAGCAGTACTTC
cdr3_aa: CASSQGQARLEQYF

clone_size: few
d_call: NA
v_call: TRBV5-5
j_call: TRBJ1-2
cdr3_length: 15
cdr3_nt: TGTGCCAGCAGCTTGGGATGGGGGGGGTCTACCGTCTACACCTTC
cdr3_aa: CASSLGWGGSTVYTF

clone_size: few
d_call: NA
v_call: TRBV7-3
j_call: TRBJ1-2
cdr3_length: 17
cdr3_nt: TGTGCCAGCAGCTTCCCGGCCGGGGGGCGACTAACCTATGGCTACACCTTC
cdr3_aa: CASSFPAGGRLTYGYTF

clone_size: few
d_call: NA
v_call: TRBV20-1
j_call: TRBJ2-3
cdr3_length: 15
cdr3_nt: TGCAGTGCTAGGGCCGGGTTGGAAAGCACAGATACGCAGTATTTT
cdr3_aa: CSARAGLESTDTQYF

clone_size: NA
d_call: TRBD2
v_call: TRBV12-3/TRBV12-4
j_call: TRBJ2-3
cdr3_length: 14
cdr3_nt: TGTGCCAGCAGCCCTTACCGGACTAGCGGTTTGAAGTATTTT
cdr3_aa: CASSPYRTSGLKYF

clone_size: NA
d_call: NA
v_call: TRBV24-1
j_call: TRBJ2-3
cdr3_length: 17
cdr3_nt: TGTGCCACCAGTGACCTCTCAGGACTTACCGGCACAGATACGCAGTATTTT
cdr3_aa: CATSDLSGLTGTDTQYF

clone_size: NA
d_call: NA
v_call: TRBV9
j_call: TRBJ1-2
cdr3_length: 15
cdr3_nt: TGTGCCAGCACCGCCGGCGGAAGTAACCGCTATGGCTACACCTTC
cdr3_aa: CASTAGGSNRYGYTF

clone_size: NA
d_call: TRBD2
v_call: TRBV6-5
j_call: TRBJ2-5
cdr3_length: 16
cdr3_nt: TGTGCCAGCAGTTACGTTGGAACCCGGGGGGGAGAGACCCAGTACTTC
cdr3_aa: CASSYVGTRGGETQYF

clone_size: NA
d_call: TRBD1
v_call: TRBV29-1
j_call: TRBJ2-5
cdr3_length: 12
cdr3_nt: TGCAGCGCAGGACAGGGTAGGGAGACCCAGTACTTC
cdr3_aa: CSAGQGRETQYF

clone_size: once
d_call: TRBD1
v_call: TRBV7-9
j_call: TRBJ1-4
cdr3_length: 15
cdr3_nt: TGTGCCAGCAGCTCCCTAACAGGGGCTGATGAAAAACTGTTTTTT
cdr3_aa: CASSSLTGADEKLFF

clone_size: NA
d_call: NA
v_call: TRBV2
j_call: TRBJ1-5
cdr3_length: 18
cdr3_nt: TGTGCCAGCAGTGAAGAGAGGGCAGGGCTTCAACTCAATCAGCCCCAGCATTTT
cdr3_aa: CASSEERAGLQLNQPQHF

clone_size: few
d_call: TRBD2
v_call: TRBV7-2
j_call: TRBJ2-1
cdr3_length: 18
cdr3_nt: TGTGCCAGCAGCTTAGGCCCCCCTAGCGGGGCATCCTACAATGAGCAGTTCTTC
cdr3_aa: CASSLGPPSGASYNEQFF

clone_size: few
d_call: TRBD1
v_call: TRBV25-1
j_call: TRBJ2-3
cdr3_length: 16
cdr3_nt: TGTGCCAGCAGGGAAGGGTACAGGGGCGGCACAGATACGCAGTATTTT
cdr3_aa: CASREGYRGGTDTQYF

clone_size: few
d_call: NA
v_call: TRBV7-9
j_call: TRBJ2-3
cdr3_length: 16
cdr3_nt: TGTGCCAGCAGCCCATGGAGGGGGCTCATCACAGATACGCAGTATTTT
cdr3_aa: CASSPWRGLITDTQYF

clone_size: NA
d_call: NA
v_call: TRBV15
j_call: TRBJ2-1
cdr3_length: 18
cdr3_nt: TGTGCCACCAGCAGAGATCAAGCTAGGGGTGGGTCCTACAATGAGCAGTTCTTC
cdr3_aa: CATSRDQARGGSYNEQFF

clone_size: NA
d_call: TRBD1
v_call: TRBV5-1
j_call: TRBJ1-2
cdr3_length: 14
cdr3_nt: TGCGCCAGCAGCCCGGGACAGGGGGCCGAGGGCTACACCTTC
cdr3_aa: CASSPGQGAEGYTF

clone_size: NA
d_call: NA
v_call: TRBV6-2/TRBV6-3
j_call: TRBJ1-5
cdr3_length: 15
cdr3_nt: TGTGTCAGCAGCCTACAGGGTTTCCAGGGTCAGCCCCAGCATTTT
cdr3_aa: CVSSLQGFQGQPQHF

clone_size: few
d_call: NA
v_call: TRBV7-2
j_call: TRBJ2-7
cdr3_length: 12
cdr3_nt: TGTGCCAGCAGCTTGGGCCCTCGGGAGCAGTACTTC
cdr3_aa: CASSLGPREQYF